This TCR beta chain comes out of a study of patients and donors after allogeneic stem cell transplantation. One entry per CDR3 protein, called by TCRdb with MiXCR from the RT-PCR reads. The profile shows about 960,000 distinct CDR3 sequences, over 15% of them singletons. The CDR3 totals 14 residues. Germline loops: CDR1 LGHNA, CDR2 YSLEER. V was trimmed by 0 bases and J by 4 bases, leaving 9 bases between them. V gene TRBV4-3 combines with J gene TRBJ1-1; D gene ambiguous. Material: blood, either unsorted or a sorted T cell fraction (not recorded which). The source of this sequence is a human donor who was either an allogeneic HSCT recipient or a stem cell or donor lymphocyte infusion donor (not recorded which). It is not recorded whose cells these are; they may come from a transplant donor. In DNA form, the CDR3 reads TGCGCCAGCAGCCAAGAGGTCAGACCCACTGAAGCTTTCTTT. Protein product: CASSQEVRPTEAFF.